This T cell receptor beta chain was found in a study of identical twins. General study results and limits: The abundant beta clonotypes from cord blood had fewer insertions, and memory repertoires had none of this.

In its sample, this clonotype was seen a few times. Its antigen is unknown. Germline CDR1 and CDR2: SGDLS and YYNGEE. The CDR3 is made up of 14 amino acids. V was shortened by 0 bases and J by 4 bases, with 10 bases between the two germline ends. MiXCR, run by TCRdb on the 5' RACE reads, gives a single entry per CDR3 protein. Of 200,000 to 250,000 distinct CDR3 sequences in the sample, 5.5% to 7.5% were seen once. The same specimen was also included in a second study, on T cells expressing NK-cell markers.

The chain has TRBV9 and TRBJ1-2; D possibly corresponds to TRBD1 (6 bases). The source material was CD8+ T cells sorted from blood. This receptor was obtained from a woman aged 18-35 years in good health. The CDR3 DNA reads TGTGCCAGCAGCGTAGGGCAGGGGAGCTATGGCTACACCTTC. Translation gives CASSVGQGSYGYTF.